This T cell receptor beta chain was recovered during a study of tumor-infiltrating lymphocytes in oesophageal squamous cell carcinoma. This clonotype was seen only a few times. TCRdb independently ran MiXCR on the PCR reads; one entry per CDR3 protein. The repertoire holds 8,000 to 11,000 distinct CDR3 sequences, about 64% seen once, with more than 25% in the top ten. In germline, CDR1 is SGHVS, CDR2 FNYEAQ. V was cut by 0 bases and J by 9 bases, with 12 bases left in between. This CDR3 has 14 residues. This receptor was identified in a female donor with esophageal squamous cell carcinoma. The rearrangement joins TRBV7-6 to TRBJ2-1, with a tentative D call TRBD2 (6 bases). Source material: esophageal tumor tissue. Here the CDR3 reads CASSLAGSGLEQFF. CDR3 DNA: TGTGCCAGCAGCTTAGCTGGAAGCGGGCTTGAGCAGTTCTTC. Supplemented by reference TRBV7-6 and TRBJ2-1, the full variable domain reads GAGVSQSPRYKVTKRGQDVALRCDPISGHVSLYWYRQALGQGPEFLTYFNYEAQQDKSGLPNDRFSAERPEGSISTLTIQRTEQRDSAMYRCASSLAGSGLEQFFGPGTRLTVL.